The sequence of this T cell receptor (beta chain) was determined in a study of T-cell memory formation after mild COVID-19. Study at large: Across donors, TCR clusters were largely donor specific.

5'RACE primed at constant segments yielded TCR alpha and TCR beta cDNA libraries bearing sample barcodes and UMIs. TCRdb itself ran the 5' RACE reads through MiXCR, one entry per CDR3 protein. The table shows about 560,000 distinct CDR3 sequences, with 15% to 20% occurring only once. CDR3 length: 13 amino acids. The germline V gene encodes CDR1 MNHNS and CDR2 SASEGT. The junction had 4 bases not matched to a gene; V was cut back by 6 bases and J by 4 bases. On this clonotype itself: Its specificity is not known.

Study-wide points: CD8+ contracting clones occupied EMRA, while CD4+ ones occupied mainly CM and EM. Contracting clones from day 15 to 85 had balanced CD4/CD8; later expanders favoured CD4+.

This TCR came from an adult woman who had mild COVID-19 (a few samples of this study predate the infection). Cell type and time point are not known. The rearrangement links TRBV6-1 to TRBJ2-5, with 8 positions matching TRBD2. The specimen sequenced was PBMCs or a T cell subset sorted from them (not recorded which). CDR3 loop: CASSDSGVETQYF. The DNA of the CDR3 is TGTGCCAGCAGCGATAGCGGGGTAGAGACCCAGTACTTC.